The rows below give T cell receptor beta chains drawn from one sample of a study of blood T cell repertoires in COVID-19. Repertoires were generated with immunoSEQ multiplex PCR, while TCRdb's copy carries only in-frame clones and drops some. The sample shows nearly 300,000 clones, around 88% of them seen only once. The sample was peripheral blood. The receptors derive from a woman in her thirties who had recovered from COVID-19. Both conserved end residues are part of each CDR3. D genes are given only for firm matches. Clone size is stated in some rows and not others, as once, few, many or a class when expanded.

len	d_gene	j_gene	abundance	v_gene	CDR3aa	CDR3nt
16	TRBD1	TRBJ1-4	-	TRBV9	CASSEGTGSTNEKLFF	TGTGCCAGCAGCGAAGGGACAGGCTCAACTAATGAAAAACTGTTTTTT
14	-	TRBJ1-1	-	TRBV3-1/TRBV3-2	CASSQDRRDPEAFF	TGTGCCAGCAGCCAAGATAGGCGGGATCCAGAAGCTTTCTTT
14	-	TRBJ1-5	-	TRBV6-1	CASSEGAGVYPQHF	TGTGCCAGCAGTGAAGGGGCAGGGGTGTATCCCCAGCATTTT
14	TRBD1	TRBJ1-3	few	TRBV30	CAWSGRGHGNTIYF	TGTGCCTGGAGTGGCAGGGGGCACGGAAACACCATATATTTT
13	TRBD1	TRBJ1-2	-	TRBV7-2	CASSLGQSYGYTF	TGTGCCAGCAGCTTGGGACAGTCCTATGGCTACACCTTC
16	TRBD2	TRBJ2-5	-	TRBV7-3	CASSWEAGAPQETQYF	TGTGCCAGCAGCTGGGAAGCGGGGGCGCCTCAAGAGACCCAGTACTTC
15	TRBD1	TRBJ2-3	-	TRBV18	CASSPGGQGTDTQYF	TGTGCCAGCTCACCAGGGGGACAGGGCACAGATACGCAGTATTTT
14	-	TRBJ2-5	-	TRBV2	CASTDRGARETQYF	TGTGCCAGCACAGATCGGGGGGCTAGGGAGACCCAGTACTTC
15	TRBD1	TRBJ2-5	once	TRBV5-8	CAGRGFQGDGETQYF	TGTGCCGGCAGGGGGTTTCAGGGGGACGGTGAGACCCAGTACTTC
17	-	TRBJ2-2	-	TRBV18	CASSPQTSSRHTGELFF	TGTGCCAGCTCACCACAGACTAGTTCACGGCACACCGGGGAGCTGTTTTTT
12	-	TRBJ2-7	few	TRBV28	CASRDNSYEQYF	TGTGCCAGTCGGGACAACTCCTACGAGCAGTACTTC
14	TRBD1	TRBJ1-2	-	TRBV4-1	CASSSGGGDYGYTF	TGCGCCAGCAGCTCAGGGGGCGGTGACTATGGCTACACCTTC
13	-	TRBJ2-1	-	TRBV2	CASSPWAGGEQFF	TGTGCCAGCAGCCCCTGGGCGGGCGGTGAGCAGTTCTTC
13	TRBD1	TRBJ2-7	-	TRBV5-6	CASSKDRDYEQYF	TGTGCCAGCAGCAAGGACAGGGACTACGAGCAGTACTTC
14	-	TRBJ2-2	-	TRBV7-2	CASSVGPVIGELFF	TGTGCCAGCAGCGTGGGCCCTGTAATCGGGGAGCTGTTTTTT
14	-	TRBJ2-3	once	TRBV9	CASSVGQGGDTQYF	TGTGCCAGCAGCGTAGGTCAGGGGGGAGATACGCAGTATTTT
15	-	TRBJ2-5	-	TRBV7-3	CASSLGGADQETQYF	TGTGCCAGCAGCTTAGGCGGGGCAGACCAAGAGACCCAGTACTTC
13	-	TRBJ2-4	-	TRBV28	CASRPNRADIQYF	TGTGCCAGCAGACCCAACAGGGCGGACATTCAGTACTTC
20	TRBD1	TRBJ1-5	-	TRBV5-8	CASSLTRDRVWENSNQPQHF	TGTGCCAGCAGCTTGACCCGGGACAGGGTTTGGGAGAATAGCAATCAGCCCCAGCATTTT
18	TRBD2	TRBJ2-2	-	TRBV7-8	CASRDLGSGGSNTGELFF	TGTGCCAGCAGAGATCTGGGTAGCGGGGGTTCGAACACCGGGGAGCTGTTTTTT
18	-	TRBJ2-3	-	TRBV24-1	CATSDSLGPASGTDTQYF	TGTGCCACCAGTGATTCCTTGGGCCCGGCGTCGGGCACAGATACGCAGTATTTT
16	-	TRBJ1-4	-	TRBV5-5	CASRLSGYGTNEKLFF	TGTGCCAGCAGACTGTCAGGGTACGGAACTAATGAAAAACTGTTTTTT